The rows below give T cell receptor beta chains drawn from one sample of a study of cytomegalovirus exposure and HLA in healthy donors. TCRdb's table, derived via immunoSEQ multiplex PCR, lists solely in-frame clones and lacks some. The sample has some 200,000 clones; 83% are singletons. The sequenced material came from PBMCs. These receptors were taken from a girl aged 5-17 years in good health and CMV-seronegative. CDR3s include the opening cysteine and the closing phenylalanine or tryptophan. The D gene is left open where the match is weak. Size tells how often a clone was seen (once, few, many) or the class of an expanded clone, and some rows leave it out.

d_gene	v_gene	abundance	j_gene	CDR3aa	CDR3nt
.	TRBV2	.	TRBJ1-2	CASRSDRTNGYTF	TGTGCCAGCAGATCGGACAGAACCAATGGCTACACCTTC
TRBD1	TRBV5-1	.	TRBJ2-7	CASSLSTGALYF	TGCGCCAGCAGCTTGTCGACAGGGGCGCTGTACTTC
.	TRBV27	.	TRBJ2-4	CASSLGQPSKNIQYF	TGTGCCAGCAGTTTAGGACAGCCCTCCAAAAACATTCAGTACTTC
.	TRBV11-3	.	TRBJ1-1	CASSRGRNTEAFF	TGTGCCAGCAGCCGGGGGAGGAACACTGAAGCTTTCTTT
TRBD1	TRBV7-7	.	TRBJ2-1	CASSLGTVNEQFF	TGTGCTAGCAGCCTCGGGACAGTTAATGAGCAGTTCTTC
.	TRBV7-8	.	TRBJ2-5	CASSPGDSRRTQYF	TGTGCCAGCAGCCCGGGGGACTCCCGAAGGACCCAGTACTTC
.	TRBV27	.	TRBJ2-1	CASSSSGEQFF	TGTGCCAGCAGCTCGTCAGGTGAGCAGTTCTTC
TRBD1	TRBV7-9	.	TRBJ2-5	CASSLFSGTGIQETQYF	TGTGCCAGCAGCCTATTCAGTGGGACAGGGATTCAAGAGACCCAGTACTTC
TRBD1	TRBV4-3	few	TRBJ1-2	CASSQPDRVGNGYTF	TGCGCCAGCAGCCAACCGGACAGGGTGGGGAATGGCTACACCTTC
TRBD1	TRBV11-2	.	TRBJ1-4	CASSLDLDRSEKLFF	TGTGCCAGCAGCTTAGATCTGGACAGGAGTGAAAAACTGTTTTTT
TRBD2	TRBV5-1	.	TRBJ2-5	CASSADQRGGRETQYF	TGCGCCAGCAGCGCGGACCAGCGGGGGGGCCGGGAGACCCAGTACTTC
TRBD1	TRBV27	.	TRBJ1-3	CASSPRQGRNTIYF	TGTGCCAGCAGTCCCAGACAGGGGCGCAACACCATATATTTT
.	TRBV7-2	.	TRBJ1-1	CASSLLTENTEAFF	TGTGCCAGCAGCTTGTTAACAGAGAACACTGAAGCTTTCTTT
TRBD2	TRBV7-8	.	TRBJ2-3	CASTPGGSSGAGLDTQYF	TGTGCCAGCACCCCGGGGGGAAGCAGCGGGGCGGGGTTGGATACGCAGTATTTT
.	TRBV2	.	TRBJ2-7	CASTSEAGPYEQYF	TGTGCCAGCACATCCGAAGCGGGCCCTTACGAGCAGTACTTC
.	TRBV6-1	.	TRBJ2-4	CASREGSLAKNIQYF	TGTGCCAGCAGGGAAGGGTCACTAGCCAAAAACATTCAGTACTTC
TRBD2	TRBV7-2	.	TRBJ2-1	CASSLLAGGNEQFF	TGTGCCAGCAGCCTCCTAGCGGGGGGGAATGAGCAGTTCTTC
.	TRBV29-1	.	TRBJ1-5	CSDIQQPQHF	TGCAGCGACATTCAACAGCCCCAGCATTTT
.	TRBV2	.	TRBJ1-3	CAGRTVSGNTIYF	TGTGCCGGCAGGACAGTCTCTGGAAACACCATATATTTT
TRBD1	TRBV5-6	.	TRBJ1-2	CASSFRTGYGYTF	TGTGCCAGCAGCTTTCGGACAGGGTATGGCTACACCTTC
TRBD2	TRBV9	.	TRBJ2-7	CASSVSGISYEQYF	TGTGCCAGCAGCGTAAGCGGGATCTCCTACGAGCAGTACTTC
.	TRBV5-4	.	TRBJ2-5	CASSLSGRTGGLRETQYF	TGTGCCAGCAGCTTGTCGGGCAGGACGGGGGGCCTTCGGGAGACCCAGTACTTC
.	TRBV5-1	.	TRBJ2-7	CASSLGQVDGEQYF	TGCGCCAGCAGCTTGGGACAGGTGGACGGTGAGCAGTACTTC
.	TRBV5-1	few	TRBJ1-1	CASSLQGSEAFF	TGCGCCAGCAGCTTACAGGGTTCTGAAGCTTTCTTT
.	TRBV2	.	TRBJ1-1	CASIIGEGVVPEAFF	TGTGCCAGCATTATTGGGGAAGGGGTGGTACCTGAAGCTTTCTTT
TRBD2	TRBV27	once	TRBJ2-5	CASSFSSGETQYF	TGTGCCAGCAGTTTCTCTAGCGGGGAGACCCAGTACTTC
.	TRBV5-5	.	TRBJ1-5	CASSLSPRGEKPQHF	TGTGCCAGCAGCTTGTCCCCGCGGGGTGAGAAGCCCCAGCATTTT
TRBD2	TRBV9	.	TRBJ2-7	CASSVDWEGREQYF	TGTGCCAGCAGCGTAGATTGGGAGGGACGCGAGCAGTACTTC
TRBD2	TRBV18	.	TRBJ2-1	CASSLRGRDYNEQFF	TGTGCCAGCTCACTTCGGGGGAGGGACTACAATGAGCAGTTCTTC
.	TRBV21-1	.	TRBJ1-2	CASSPKGAGGYTF	TGTGCCAGCAGCCCCAAGGGGGCTGGCGGCTACACCTTC
.	TRBV19	.	TRBJ2-7	CASSISPGETYEQYF	TGTGCCAGTAGTATCTCTCCAGGCGAGACCTACGAGCAGTACTTC
TRBD1	TRBV28	few	TRBJ1-3	CAGQGAPGNTIYF	TGTGCCGGCCAGGGGGCTCCTGGAAACACCATATATTTT
.	TRBV6-1	.	TRBJ2-7	CASSDALAHIRSEQYF	TGTGCCAGCAGTGACGCCCTCGCCCATATTAGAAGCGAGCAGTACTTC
.	TRBV6-5	.	TRBJ1-2	CASSYERGGGYGYTF	TGTGCCAGCAGTTATGAGAGGGGAGGGGGGTATGGCTACACCTTC
TRBD1	TRBV5-1	few	TRBJ1-1	CASSLPGQGNTEAFF	TGCGCCAGCAGCTTACCGGGACAGGGGAACACTGAAGCTTTCTTT
TRBD1	TRBV7-6	.	TRBJ2-7	CASSRQGREQYF	TGTGCCAGCAGTCGACAGGGGCGCGAGCAGTACTTC
TRBD1	TRBV7-2	.	TRBJ1-5	CASSSQGALNQPQHF	TGTGCCAGCTCTAGCCAGGGGGCCCTCAATCAGCCCCAGCATTTT
.	TRBV9	.	TRBJ2-1	CASSVEEGHLNEQFF	TGTGCCAGCAGCGTAGAAGAGGGTCACCTCAATGAGCAGTTCTTC
.	TRBV4-1	.	TRBJ2-4	CASSHEGVRAKNIQYF	TGCGCCAGCAGCCATGAAGGGGTGAGAGCCAAAAACATTCAGTACTTC
TRBD1	TRBV27	.	TRBJ2-7	CASSVTGGPYEQYF	TGTGCCAGCAGTGTGACAGGGGGCCCCTACGAGCAGTACTTC
.	TRBV30	.	TRBJ2-7	CAWSEWPMGGEQYF	TGTGCCTGGAGTGAGTGGCCTATGGGCGGGGAGCAGTACTTC
.	TRBV5-1	.	TRBJ2-3	CASSSNTDTQYF	TGCGCCAGCAGCTCCAACACAGATACGCAGTATTTT
.	TRBV7-6	.	TRBJ2-5	CASSPLVRETQYF	TGTGCCAGCAGCCCCCTCGTCCGAGAGACCCAGTACTTC
.	TRBV6-1	.	TRBJ2-5	CASSVNSLQETQYF	TGTGCCAGCAGTGTAAACTCATTACAAGAGACCCAGTACTTC
.	TRBV5-4	.	TRBJ1-2	CASSSPGNYGYTF	TGTGCCAGCAGCTCGCCGGGAAACTATGGCTACACCTTC
TRBD1	TRBV27	.	TRBJ2-1	CASTENRGRDNEQFF	TGTGCCAGCACCGAAAACAGGGGGCGGGACAATGAGCAGTTCTTC
.	TRBV14	.	TRBJ2-4	CASSQSQVVIQYF	TGTGCCAGCAGCCAAAGTCAGGTTGTCATTCAGTACTTC
TRBD1	TRBV7-9	once	TRBJ1-2	CASSLNDRGSYTF	TGTGCCAGCAGCTTAAATGACAGGGGGAGCTACACCTTC
TRBD1	TRBV2	.	TRBJ1-1	CASRYRGHNTEAFF	TGTGCCAGCAGATACAGGGGGCATAACACTGAAGCTTTCTTT
.	TRBV15	.	TRBJ1-5	CATGRQANQPQHF	TGTGCCACCGGGAGACAGGCCAATCAGCCCCAGCATTTT
.	TRBV23-1	.	TRBJ2-3	CASSLAVRGTDTQYF	TGCGCCAGCAGTCTGGCGGTCCGGGGCACAGATACGCAGTATTTT